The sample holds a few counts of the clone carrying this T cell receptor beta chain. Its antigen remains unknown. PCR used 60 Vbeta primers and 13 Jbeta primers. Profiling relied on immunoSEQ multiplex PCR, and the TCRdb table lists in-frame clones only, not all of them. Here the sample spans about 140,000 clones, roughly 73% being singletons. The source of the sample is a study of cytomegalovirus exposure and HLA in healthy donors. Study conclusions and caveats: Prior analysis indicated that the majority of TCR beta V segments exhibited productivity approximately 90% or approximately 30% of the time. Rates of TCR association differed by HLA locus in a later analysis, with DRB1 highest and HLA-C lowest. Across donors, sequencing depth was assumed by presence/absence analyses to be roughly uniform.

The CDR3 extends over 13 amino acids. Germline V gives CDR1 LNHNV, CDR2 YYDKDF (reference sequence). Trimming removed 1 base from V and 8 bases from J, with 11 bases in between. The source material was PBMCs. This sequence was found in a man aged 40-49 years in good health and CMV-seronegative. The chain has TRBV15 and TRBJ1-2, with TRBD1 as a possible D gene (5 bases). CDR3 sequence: CATSRATEWGYTF. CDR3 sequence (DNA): TGTGCCACCAGCAGAGCGACAGAATGGGGCTACACCTTC.